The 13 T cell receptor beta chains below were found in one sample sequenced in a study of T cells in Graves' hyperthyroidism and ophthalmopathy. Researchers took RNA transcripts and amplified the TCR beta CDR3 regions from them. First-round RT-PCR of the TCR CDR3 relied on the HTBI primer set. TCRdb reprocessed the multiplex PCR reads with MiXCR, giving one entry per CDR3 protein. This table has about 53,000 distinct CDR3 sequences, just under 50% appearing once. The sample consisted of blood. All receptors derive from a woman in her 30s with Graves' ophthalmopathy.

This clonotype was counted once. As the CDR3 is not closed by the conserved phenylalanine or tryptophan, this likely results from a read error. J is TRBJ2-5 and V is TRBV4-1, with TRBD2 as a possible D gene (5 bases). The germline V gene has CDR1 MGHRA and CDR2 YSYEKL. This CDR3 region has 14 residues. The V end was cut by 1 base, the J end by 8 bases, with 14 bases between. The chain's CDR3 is CASSQVGGPSTQYV. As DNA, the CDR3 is TGCGCCAGCAGCCAAGTCGGCGGGCCCAGCACCCAGTACGTC.

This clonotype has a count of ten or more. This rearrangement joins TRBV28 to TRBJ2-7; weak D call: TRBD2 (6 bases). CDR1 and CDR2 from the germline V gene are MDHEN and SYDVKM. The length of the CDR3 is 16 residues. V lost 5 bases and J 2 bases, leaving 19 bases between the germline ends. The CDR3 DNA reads TGTGCCAGCAGTCCCAGTTCGGCTAGCGCGACCTACGAGCAGTACTTC. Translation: CASSPSSASATYEQYF. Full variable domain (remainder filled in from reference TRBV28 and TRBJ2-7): DVKVTQSSRYLVKRTGEKVFLECVQDMDHENMFWYRQDPGLGLRLIYFSYDVKMKEKGDIPEGYSVSREKKERFSLILESASTNQTSMYLCASSPSSASATYEQYFGPGTRLTVT.

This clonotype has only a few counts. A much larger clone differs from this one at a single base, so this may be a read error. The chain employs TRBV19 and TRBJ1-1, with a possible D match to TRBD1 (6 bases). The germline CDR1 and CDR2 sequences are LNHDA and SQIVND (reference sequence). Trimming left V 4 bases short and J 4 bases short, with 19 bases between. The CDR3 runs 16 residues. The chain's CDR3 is CASSSQQQGIPTEAFF. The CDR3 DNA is TGTGCCAGTAGTAGTCAACAACAGGGCATCCCCACTGAAGCTTTCTTT.

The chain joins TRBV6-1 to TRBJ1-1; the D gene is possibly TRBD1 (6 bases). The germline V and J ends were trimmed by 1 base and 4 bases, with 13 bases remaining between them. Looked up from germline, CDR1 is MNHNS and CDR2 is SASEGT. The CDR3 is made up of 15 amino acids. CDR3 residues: CASSEGDTGLTEAFF. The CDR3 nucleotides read TGTGCCAGCAGTGAAGGGGACACGGGGCTCACTGAAGCTTTCTTT.

CDR3 region: CASSFSETGVNEQYF. CDR3 in DNA: TGTGCCAGCAGTTTTTCCGAGACAGGGGTCAACGAGCAGTACTTC. The rearrangement uses TRBV9 and TRBJ2-7, with TRBD1 matching 8 bases. Germline CDR1 and CDR2: SGDLS and YYNGEE. The CDR3 runs 15 residues. With V trimmed by 5 bases and J by 5 bases, 12 bases remained unmatched.

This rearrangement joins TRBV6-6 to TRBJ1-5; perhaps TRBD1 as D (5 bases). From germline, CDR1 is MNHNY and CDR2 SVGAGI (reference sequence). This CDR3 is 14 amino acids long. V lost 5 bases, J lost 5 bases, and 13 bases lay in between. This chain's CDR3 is CASSTRWGDQPQHF. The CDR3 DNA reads TGTGCCAGCAGTACCCGTTGGGGGGATCAGCCCCAGCATTTT.

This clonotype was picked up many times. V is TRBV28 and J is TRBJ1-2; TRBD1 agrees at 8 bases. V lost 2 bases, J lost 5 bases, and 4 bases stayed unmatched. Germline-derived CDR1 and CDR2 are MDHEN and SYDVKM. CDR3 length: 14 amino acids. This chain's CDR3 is CASSLKQGGYGYTF. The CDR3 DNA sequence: TGTGCCAGCAGTTTAAAACAGGGGGGGTATGGCTACACCTTC.

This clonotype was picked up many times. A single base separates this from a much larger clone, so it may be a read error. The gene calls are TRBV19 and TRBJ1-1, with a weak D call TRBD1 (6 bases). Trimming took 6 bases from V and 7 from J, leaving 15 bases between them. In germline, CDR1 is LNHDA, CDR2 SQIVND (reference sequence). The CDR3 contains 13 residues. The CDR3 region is CASSSRGASEAFF. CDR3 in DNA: TGTGCCAGTAGCTCACGGGGGGCGAGTGAAGCTTTCTTT.

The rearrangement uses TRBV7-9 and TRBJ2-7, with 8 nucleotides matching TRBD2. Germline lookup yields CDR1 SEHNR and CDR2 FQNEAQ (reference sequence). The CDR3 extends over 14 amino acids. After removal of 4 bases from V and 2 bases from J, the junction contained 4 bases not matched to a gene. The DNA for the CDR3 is TGTGCCAGCAGCTGGGGTAGCGGGACCTACGAGCAGTACTTC. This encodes CASSWGSGTYEQYF.

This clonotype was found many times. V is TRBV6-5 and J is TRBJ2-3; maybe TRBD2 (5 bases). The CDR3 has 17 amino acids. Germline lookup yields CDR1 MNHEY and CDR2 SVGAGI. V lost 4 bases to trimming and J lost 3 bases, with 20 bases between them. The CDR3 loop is CASSSPGRRDKTDTQYF. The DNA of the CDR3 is TGTGCCAGCAGTTCCCCAGGCCGCCGGGATAAGACAGATACGCAGTATTTT.

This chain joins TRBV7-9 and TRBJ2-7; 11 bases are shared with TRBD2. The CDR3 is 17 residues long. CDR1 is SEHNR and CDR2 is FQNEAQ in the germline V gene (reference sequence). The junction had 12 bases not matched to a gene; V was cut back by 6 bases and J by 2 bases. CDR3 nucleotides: TGTGCCAGCAGTCGACAGTGGGCTAGCGGGAGGACCTACGAGCAGTACTTC. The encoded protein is CASSRQWASGRTYEQYF.

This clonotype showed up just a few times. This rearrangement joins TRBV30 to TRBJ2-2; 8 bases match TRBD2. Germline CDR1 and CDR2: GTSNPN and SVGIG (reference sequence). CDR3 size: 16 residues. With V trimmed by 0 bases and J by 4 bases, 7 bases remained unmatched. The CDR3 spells CAWSVLSGMLTGELFF. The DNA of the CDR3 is TGTGCCTGGAGTGTGCTTAGCGGGATGCTCACCGGGGAGCTGTTTTTT. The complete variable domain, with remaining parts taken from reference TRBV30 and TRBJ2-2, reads SQTIHQWPATLVQPVGSPLSLECTVEGTSNPNLYWYRQAAGRGLQLLFYSVGIGQISSEVPQNLSASRPQDRQFILSSKKLLLSDSGFYLCAWSVLSGMLTGELFFGEGSRLTVL.

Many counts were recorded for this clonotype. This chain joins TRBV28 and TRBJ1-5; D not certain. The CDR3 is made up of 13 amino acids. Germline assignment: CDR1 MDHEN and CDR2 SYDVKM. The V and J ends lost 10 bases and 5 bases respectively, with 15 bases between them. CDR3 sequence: CATEMGSYQPQHF. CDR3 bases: TGTGCCACCGAAATGGGGTCCTATCAGCCCCAGCATTTT.